This T cell receptor (beta chain) emerged from a study of cytomegalovirus exposure and HLA in healthy donors. Vbeta (60) and Jbeta (13) primers were used in the PCR. Clones were sequenced by immunoSEQ multiplex PCR, and TCRdb holds only the in-frame ones, with some missing. The data show around 210,000 clones, about 76% seen once. Germline lookup yields CDR1 LNHDA and CDR2 SQIVND (reference sequence). The V gene end was trimmed by 3 bases and the J gene end by 9 bases; junction bases not matched to a gene: 10. This CDR3 is built from 15 residues. Sequencing was done on a sample of PBMCs. This chain connects TRBV19 to TRBJ2-4; TRBD2 matches at 8 bases. The origin of this receptor is a male donor in good health and CMV-seropositive. The CDR3 nucleotides read TGTGCCAGTAGTATGCCCGGGACTAGTTATGGCATTCAGTACTTC. It encodes CASSMPGTSYGIQYF.